Listed here are 5 T cell receptor beta chains from one sample, sequenced in a study of blood T cell repertoires in COVID-19. Using immunoSEQ multiplex PCR, the repertoire was profiled, and TCRdb retains in-frame clones only, with some absent. In the table there are about 160,000 clones, roughly 84% of which are singletons. Sequencing was carried out using peripheral blood. These receptors all come from a woman over 75 with active or convalescent COVID-19.

The chain uses TRBV6-5 and TRBJ1-1; 10 bases fit TRBD1. With 4 bases clipped from V and 5 bases from J, the junction kept 7 bases outside the gene matches. CDR3 size: 15 residues. The germline V gene encodes CDR1 MNHEY and CDR2 SVGAGI. CDR3 sequence reads: CASSSVGQGRTEAFF. The CDR3 nucleotides read TGTGCCAGCAGTTCCGTGGGACAGGGGAGAACTGAAGCTTTCTTT.

The chain combines TRBV19 with TRBJ1-2; possible D gene TRBD1, 6 bases. The germline V gene has CDR1 LNHDA and CDR2 SQIVND (reference sequence). The V end lost 7 bases, the J end lost 7 bases, and 16 bases lay between the germline ends. There are 13 residues in the CDR3. The CDR3 nucleotides are TGTGCCAGTACTCAACAGGGAAAATCTGGCTACACCTTC. This translates into CASTQQGKSGYTF.

This clone has just one count. V is TRBV6-5 and J is TRBJ2-1; 8 nucleotides align to TRBD2. Germline V CDR1 and CDR2: MNHEY, SVGAGI. CDR3 length: 16 residues. Unmatched junction bases numbered 11, after V lost 2 bases and J lost 8 bases. Written as DNA, the CDR3 is TGTGCCAGCAGTTACGACGGCGGACTAGCAGTCGATGAGCAGTTCTTC. Its protein product is CASSYDGGLAVDEQFF.

V usage is TRBV5-1 and J usage is TRBJ2-7; 8 bases align to TRBD1. The length of the CDR3 is 17 residues. Per the germline V gene, CDR1 is SGHRS and CDR2 is YFSETQ. Trimming cost V 4 bases and J 2 bases; bases outside gene matches: 14. As DNA, the CDR3 is TGCGCCAGCAGCGAGACAGGGGTCAGAGGGCCTGCCTACGAGCAGTACTTC. Translating it yields CASSETGVRGPAYEQYF.

Comment on this clone: Other DNA sequences within the sample encode an identical CDR3. The chain employs TRBV5-1 and TRBJ1-2; D might be TRBD1 (5 bases). V gave up 2 bases and J gave up 1 base, with 9 bases separating them. Germline V gene sequence: CDR1 SGHRS, CDR2 YFSETQ. The CDR3 totals 14 residues. The CDR3 protein is CASSLGQGNYGYTF. For the CDR3, the DNA is TGCGCCAGCAGCTTAGGCCAGGGTAACTATGGCTACACCTTC.